One and the same sample provided the 22 T cell receptor beta chains below, sequenced in a study of T cell responses to AZD1222 COVID-19 vaccine. Repertoires were generated with immunoSEQ multiplex PCR, while TCRdb's copy carries only in-frame clones and drops some. The table has 58,000 or so clones, around 84% seen once. The input for sequencing was peripheral blood, taken on day 0 of AZD1222 vaccination. Receptors originate from an adult in good health.

This chain connects TRBV9 to TRBJ1-6; 10 bases match TRBD1. The CDR3 has 16 amino acids. Germline assignment: CDR1 SGDLS and CDR2 YYNGEE. The V segment lost 4 bases and the J segment 5 bases; nucleotides outside the gene matches: 6. CDR3 protein: CASSPKGTGDNSPLHF. The CDR3 DNA follows: TGTGCCAGCAGCCCAAAAGGGACAGGGGATAATTCACCCCTCCACTTT.

The J gene is TRBJ2-1, the V gene TRBV11-2; tentative D call: TRBD2 (5 bases). Deletions cut 5 bases from V and 1 base from J, with 12 bases between. The germline V gene has CDR1 SGHAT and CDR2 FQNNGV. There are 15 residues in the CDR3. The CDR3 DNA reads as TGTGCCAGCAGCCCGTCCGGGGTATCCTACAATGAGCAGTTCTTC. Its protein is CASSPSGVSYNEQFF.

The chain is built from TRBV19 and TRBJ2-3; no clear D gene. This CDR3 has 14 amino acids. Germline V gene data show CDR1 as LNHDA and CDR2 as SQIVND (reference sequence). Trimming shortened V by 7 bases and J by 3 bases, and 14 bases separated the two germline ends. CDR3 sequence (DNA): TGTGCCAGTACCCTCGATTTGGAAACAGATACGCAGTATTTT. Its translation is CASTLDLETDTQYF.

CDR3 region: CASSQGEDLSSYEQYF. Written as DNA, the CDR3 is TGCGCCAGCAGCCAAGGAGAGGACCTCTCCTCCTACGAGCAGTACTTC. The gene calls are TRBV4-3 and TRBJ2-7, with unresolved D. Trimming took off 1 base at V and 0 bases at J, with 13 bases between the two ends. Germline-derived CDR1 and CDR2 are LGHNA and YSLEER. The CDR3 length is 16 residues.

The chain links TRBV6-5 to TRBJ1-5, with D unresolved. The V gene's germline CDR1 is MNHEY and CDR2 SVGAGI. CDR3 length: 14 residues. V lost 5 bases to trimming and J lost 7 bases, with 15 bases between them. The CDR3 DNA is TGTGCCAGCAGTCCCCTCGGGGTGGGACAGCCCCAGCATTTT. Its protein product is CASSPLGVGQPQHF.

This clone was picked up one time. The genes are TRBV12-3 or TRBV12-4 and TRBJ1-4; 9 positions match TRBD1. The CDR3 has 13 residues. J gave up 7 bases and V 8 bases, and 5 bases lay outside the gene matches. The CDR3 coding sequence is TGTGCCAGCGGGACAGGGCGGATTGAAAAACTGTTTTTT. Translation gives CASGTGRIEKLFF.

The table lists this clone with a few counts. The chain combines TRBV27 with TRBJ2-7; 10 positions agree with TRBD1. Germline CDR1 and CDR2: MNHEY and SMNVEV (reference sequence). The CDR3 consists of 15 residues. The V and J ends lost 4 bases and 4 bases, in that order; junction bases with no gene match: 7. CDR3 DNA sequence: TGTGCCAGCAGTTATCGACAGGGGGCACGGTACGAGCAGTACTTC. It specifies CASSYRQGARYEQYF.

The rearrangement joins TRBV7-8 to TRBJ1-4; D is possibly TRBD1 (5 bases). Trimming removed 0 bases at V and 0 bases at J, with 11 bases between. Germline V lookup: CDR1 SGHVS, CDR2 FQNEAQ. This CDR3 spans 17 amino acids. CDR3 coding DNA: TGTGCCAGCAGCTTAGCGCACGCGGGGGCAACTAATGAAAAACTGTTTTTT. Protein product: CASSLAHAGATNEKLFF.

The J gene is TRBJ2-2, the V gene TRBV29-1; D may correspond to TRBD1 or TRBD2 (5 bases each). The CDR3 runs 13 residues. The V gene's germline CDR1 is SQVTM and CDR2 ANQGSEA. V was clipped by 6 bases and J by 7 bases, with 15 bases between them. The CDR3: CSVGRAWNGELFF. In DNA, the CDR3 is TGCAGCGTGGGGCGGGCGTGGAACGGGGAGCTGTTTTTT.

The chain recombines TRBV29-1 with TRBJ2-7; 7 positions agree with TRBD1. The CDR3 has 12 amino acids. V lost 8 bases, J lost 4 bases, and 8 bases stayed unmatched. Germline CDR1 SQVTM, CDR2 ANQGSEA. This chain's CDR3 is CSITGDRYEQYF. Here the CDR3 DNA reads TGCAGCATTACAGGGGATCGGTACGAGCAGTACTTC.

The rearrangement uses TRBV6-5 and TRBJ1-1; possibly TRBD1 for D (6 bases). There are 14 residues in the CDR3. V was trimmed by 6 bases and J by 3 bases, leaving 14 bases between them. Germline V gene data show CDR1 as MNHEY and CDR2 as SVGAGI. CDR3 nucleotides: TGTGCCAGCAGCACCTACAGGGTAGACACTGAAGCTTTCTTT. Its protein is CASSTYRVDTEAFF.

This clone was detected only a few times. This sequence joins TRBV18 and TRBJ2-1; 7 nucleotides align to TRBD2. The CDR3 loop spans 16 amino acids. Germline V gene lookup returns CDR1 KGHSH and CDR2 LQKENI. The trim removed 5 bases at V and 2 bases at J, leaving 9 bases unmatched. The CDR3 loop reads CASSAGGGAAYNEQFF. The CDR3 DNA is TGTGCCAGCTCAGCGGGCGGGGGAGCAGCCTACAATGAGCAGTTCTTC.

The chain has TRBV27 and TRBJ1-5; no definite D call. This CDR3 has 15 residues. Trimming removed 4 bases at V and 0 bases at J, with 10 bases between. Germline-derived CDR1 and CDR2 are MNHEY and SMNVEV (reference sequence). DNA of the CDR3: TGTGCCAGCAGTTCCCAAATTCATAGCAATCAGCCCCAGCATTTT. It encodes CASSSQIHSNQPQHF.

This chain joins TRBV4-2 and TRBJ2-7, with D unresolved. Germline CDR1 LGHNA, CDR2 YNFKEQ. The CDR3 covers 15 residues. The V end lost 0 bases, the J end lost 5 bases, and 14 bases lay between the germline ends. The CDR3 loop is CASSQESATVNEQYF. CDR3 nucleotides: TGTGCCAGCAGCCAAGAGTCCGCGACTGTCAACGAGCAGTACTTC.

The genes are TRBV7-9 and TRBJ2-3; D unresolved. The germline CDR1 and CDR2 sequences are SEHNR and FQNEAQ (reference sequence). The CDR3 sequence is 13 residues long. Trimming cost V 5 bases and J 4 bases, with 10 bases left between them. The CDR3 region has the DNA TGTGCCAGCAGCCCCCGCCGGCCAGATACGCAGTATTTT. This sequence encodes CASSPRRPDTQYF.

CDR3 bases: TGCGCCAGCAGCTTGTCGGTACAGTTCACTGAAGCTTTCTTT. Protein sequence: CASSLSVQFTEAFF. The J gene is TRBJ1-1, the V gene TRBV5-1, with no clear D. Trimming stripped 1 base from V and 4 bases from J, with 11 bases between. CDR1 and CDR2 (germline): SGHRS, YFSETQ. This CDR3 is 14 amino acids long.

A few counts support this clone. The CDR3 bases are TGTGCCAGCGAGAACTTGGCTAATGAAAAACTGTTTTTT. Protein: CASENLANEKLFF. The V gene is TRBV11-2, the J gene TRBJ1-4; D gene ambiguous. The CDR3 consists of 13 residues. Germline V gene sequence: CDR1 SGHAT, CDR2 FQNNGV. Trimming took off 8 bases at V and 3 bases at J, with 10 bases between the two ends.

The rearrangement joins TRBV19 to TRBJ2-5; D ambiguous. V dropped 4 bases and J dropped 5 bases, with 8 bases sitting between them. This CDR3 has 12 amino acids. Germline CDR1 is LNHDA and CDR2 is SQIVND (reference sequence). The CDR3 is CASSNLWETQYF. The DNA for the CDR3 is TGTGCCAGTAGTAATTTGTGGGAGACCCAGTACTTC.

This sequence joins TRBV7-2 and TRBJ1-4, with D unresolved. The CDR3 is 15 amino acids. Trimming removed 5 bases at V and 5 bases at J, with 15 bases between. From germline, CDR1 is SGHTA and CDR2 FQGNSA. CDR3 loop: CASSPRTTLNEKLFF. The CDR3 DNA reads TGTGCCAGCAGCCCCCGGACGACGCTAAATGAAAAACTGTTTTTT. Filled out from reference TRBV7-2 and TRBJ1-4, the complete variable domain reads GAGVSQSPSNKVTEKGKDVELRCDPISGHTALYWYRQSLGQGLEFLIYFQGNSAPDKSGLPSDRFSAERTGGSVSTLTIQRTQQEDSAVYLCASSPRTTLNEKLFFGSGTQLSVL.

The V gene is TRBV21-1, the J gene TRBJ2-3. TRBV21-1 corresponds to a pseudogene. CDR3 length: 16 residues. For the CDR3, the DNA is TGTGCCAGCAGCACAATGACGAAAATTAGCACAGATACGCAGTATTTT. It encodes CASSTMTKISTDTQYF.

This chain links TRBV28 with TRBJ1-5, with D possibly being TRBD1 (5 bases). Between the trimmed V and J ends, which lost 2 bases and 2 bases, there was a span of 10 bases. Germline CDR1 and CDR2: MDHEN and SYDVKM. The CDR3 runs 15 residues. CDR3 DNA sequence: TGTGCCAGCAGTTTAGGCAGGGTCGGCAATCAGCCCCAGCATTTT. The encoded protein is CASSLGRVGNQPQHF. The complete variable domain, with remaining parts taken from reference TRBV28 and TRBJ1-5, reads DVKVTQSSRYLVKRTGEKVFLECVQDMDHENMFWYRQDPGLGLRLIYFSYDVKMKEKGDIPEGYSVSREKKERFSLILESASTNQTSMYLCASSLGRVGNQPQHFGDGTRLSIL.

The chain has TRBV12-3 or TRBV12-4 and TRBJ1-2, with no clear D. Between the trimmed V and J ends, which lost 6 bases and 7 bases, there was a span of 9 bases. This CDR3 comprises 11 residues. The CDR3: CASRGPPGYTF. DNA of the CDR3: TGTGCCAGCAGAGGACCTCCTGGCTACACCTTC.